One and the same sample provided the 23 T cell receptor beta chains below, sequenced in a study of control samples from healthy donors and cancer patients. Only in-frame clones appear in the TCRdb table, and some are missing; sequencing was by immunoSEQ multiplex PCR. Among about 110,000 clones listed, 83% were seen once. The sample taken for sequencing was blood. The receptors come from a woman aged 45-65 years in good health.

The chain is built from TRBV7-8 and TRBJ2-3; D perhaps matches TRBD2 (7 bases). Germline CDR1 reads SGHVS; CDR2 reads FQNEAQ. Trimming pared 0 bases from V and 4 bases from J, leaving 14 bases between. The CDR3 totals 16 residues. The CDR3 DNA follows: TGTGCCAGCAGCTTAGCGGGGGGGGGCCGCTCAGATACGCAGTATTTT. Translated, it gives CASSLAGGGRSDTQYF.

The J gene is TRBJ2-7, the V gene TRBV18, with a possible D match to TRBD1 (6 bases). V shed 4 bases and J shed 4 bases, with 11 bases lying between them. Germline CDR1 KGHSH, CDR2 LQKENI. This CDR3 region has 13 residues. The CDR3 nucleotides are TGTGCCAGCTCACTATCAGGGGCGTACGAGCAGTACTTC. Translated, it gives CASSLSGAYEQYF. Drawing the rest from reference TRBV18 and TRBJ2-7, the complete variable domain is NAGVMQNPRHLVRRRGQEARLRCSPMKGHSHVYWYRQLPEEGLKFMVYLQKENIIDESGMPKERFSAEFPKEGPSILRIQQVVRGDSAAYFCASSLSGAYEQYFGPGTRLTVT.

The DNA of the CDR3 is TGTGCCAGCAGCGTAGGCGCAGAGGGGAGTGAAAAACTGTTTTTT. Translated: CASSVGAEGSEKLFF. The chain recombines TRBV9 with TRBJ1-4; a weak D match, TRBD1 (5 bases). CDR3 length: 15 residues. Trimming removed 0 bases at V and 7 bases at J, with 13 bases between. The germline V gene encodes CDR1 SGDLS and CDR2 YYNGEE. Together with reference TRBV9 and TRBJ1-4, the CDR3 gives the full variable domain: DSGVTQTPKHLITATGQRVTLRCSPRSGDLSVYWYQQSLDQGLQFLIQYYNGEERAKGNILERFSAQQFPDLHSELNLSSLELGDSALYFCASSVGAEGSEKLFFGSGTQLSVL.

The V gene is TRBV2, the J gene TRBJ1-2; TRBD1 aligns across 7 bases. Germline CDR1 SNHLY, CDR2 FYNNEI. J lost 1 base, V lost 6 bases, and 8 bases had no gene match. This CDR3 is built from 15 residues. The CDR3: CASRQDRNLNYGYTF. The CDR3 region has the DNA TGTGCCAGCAGGCAGGACAGGAACCTTAACTATGGCTACACCTTC.

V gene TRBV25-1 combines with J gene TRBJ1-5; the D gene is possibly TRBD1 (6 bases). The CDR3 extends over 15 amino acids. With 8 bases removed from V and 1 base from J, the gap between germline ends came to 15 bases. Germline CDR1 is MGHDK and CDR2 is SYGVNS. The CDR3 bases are TGTGCCAGCGGTACCTCGGGACACAGCAATCAGCCCCAGCATTTT. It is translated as CASGTSGHSNQPQHF. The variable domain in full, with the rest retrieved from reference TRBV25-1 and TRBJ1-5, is EADIYQTPRYLVIGTGKKITLECSQTMGHDKMYWYQQDPGMELHLIHYSYGVNSTEKGDLSSESTVSRIRTEHFPLTLESARPSHTSQYLCASGTSGHSNQPQHFGDGTRLSIL.

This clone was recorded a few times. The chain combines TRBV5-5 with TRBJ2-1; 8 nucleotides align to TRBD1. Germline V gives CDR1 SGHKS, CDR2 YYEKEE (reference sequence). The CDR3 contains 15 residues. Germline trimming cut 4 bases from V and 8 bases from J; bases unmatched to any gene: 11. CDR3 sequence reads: CASSPRTGSFDEQFF. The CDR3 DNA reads TGTGCCAGCAGCCCGCGGACAGGGAGTTTTGATGAGCAGTTCTTC.

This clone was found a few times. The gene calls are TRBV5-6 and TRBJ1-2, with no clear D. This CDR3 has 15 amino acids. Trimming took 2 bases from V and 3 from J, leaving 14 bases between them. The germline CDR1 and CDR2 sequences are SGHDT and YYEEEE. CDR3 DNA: TGTGCCAGCAGCTTTGCCTTCTCGGGAGACTATGGCTACACCTTC. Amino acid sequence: CASSFAFSGDYGYTF.

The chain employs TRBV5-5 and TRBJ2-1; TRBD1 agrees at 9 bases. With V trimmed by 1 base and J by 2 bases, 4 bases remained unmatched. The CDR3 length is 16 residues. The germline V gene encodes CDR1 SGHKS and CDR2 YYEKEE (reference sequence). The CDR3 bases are TGTGCCAGCAGCTTGTGGGACAGGGTGACCTACAATGAGCAGTTCTTC. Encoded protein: CASSLWDRVTYNEQFF.

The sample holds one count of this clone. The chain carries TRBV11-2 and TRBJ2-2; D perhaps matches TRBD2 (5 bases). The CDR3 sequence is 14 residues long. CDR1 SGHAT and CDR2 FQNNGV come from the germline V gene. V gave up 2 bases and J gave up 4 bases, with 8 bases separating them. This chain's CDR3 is CASSLKAGTGELFF. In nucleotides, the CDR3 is TGTGCCAGCAGCTTAAAGGCGGGCACCGGGGAGCTGTTTTTT.

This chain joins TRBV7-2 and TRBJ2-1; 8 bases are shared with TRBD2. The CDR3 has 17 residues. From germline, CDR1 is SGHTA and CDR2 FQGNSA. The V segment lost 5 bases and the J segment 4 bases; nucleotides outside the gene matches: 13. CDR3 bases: TGTGCCAGCAGCCCAGCCGCCGGGACTAGAGCTTACAATGAGCAGTTCTTC. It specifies CASSPAAGTRAYNEQFF.

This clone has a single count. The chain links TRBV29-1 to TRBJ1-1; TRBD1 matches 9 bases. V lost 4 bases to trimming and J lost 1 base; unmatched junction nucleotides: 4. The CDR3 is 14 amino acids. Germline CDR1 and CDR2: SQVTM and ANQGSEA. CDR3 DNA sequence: TGCAGCGTTGGCCCGGACAGGGGGAACACTGAAGCTTTCTTT. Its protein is CSVGPDRGNTEAFF.

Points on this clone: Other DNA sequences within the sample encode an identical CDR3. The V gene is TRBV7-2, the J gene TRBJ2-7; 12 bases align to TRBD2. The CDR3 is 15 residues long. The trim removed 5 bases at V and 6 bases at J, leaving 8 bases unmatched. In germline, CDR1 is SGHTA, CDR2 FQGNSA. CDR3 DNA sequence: TGTGCCAGCAGCCCCCGACTAGCGGGAGCGGGCGAGCAGTACTTC. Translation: CASSPRLAGAGEQYF.

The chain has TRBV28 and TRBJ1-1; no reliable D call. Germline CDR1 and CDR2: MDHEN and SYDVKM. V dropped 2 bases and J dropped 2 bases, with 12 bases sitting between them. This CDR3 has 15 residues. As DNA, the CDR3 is TGTGCCAGCAGTTTACCCCACAAGGGTAACACTGAAGCTTTCTTT. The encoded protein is CASSLPHKGNTEAFF.

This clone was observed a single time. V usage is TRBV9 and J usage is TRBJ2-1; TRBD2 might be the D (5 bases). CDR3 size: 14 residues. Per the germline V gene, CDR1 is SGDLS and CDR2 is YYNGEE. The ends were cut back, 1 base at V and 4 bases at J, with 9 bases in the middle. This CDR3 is CASSVYGGYNEQFF. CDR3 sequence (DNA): TGTGCCAGCAGCGTATATGGCGGGTACAATGAGCAGTTCTTC.

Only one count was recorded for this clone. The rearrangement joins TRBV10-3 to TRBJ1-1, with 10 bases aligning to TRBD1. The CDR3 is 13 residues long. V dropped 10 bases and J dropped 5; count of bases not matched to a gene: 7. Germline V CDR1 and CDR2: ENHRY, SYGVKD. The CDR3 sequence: CASRTGGATEAFF. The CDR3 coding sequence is TGTGCCAGCCGGACAGGGGGAGCGACTGAAGCTTTCTTT.

CDR3: CASSEPGWHTIYF. CDR3 in DNA: TGTGCCAGCAGTGAACCCGGATGGCACACCATATATTTT. The rearrangement joins TRBV6-1 to TRBJ1-3; no firm D call. CDR1 and CDR2 (germline): MNHNS, SASEGT. Trimming stripped 2 bases from V and 8 bases from J, with 10 bases between. CDR3 size: 13 residues.

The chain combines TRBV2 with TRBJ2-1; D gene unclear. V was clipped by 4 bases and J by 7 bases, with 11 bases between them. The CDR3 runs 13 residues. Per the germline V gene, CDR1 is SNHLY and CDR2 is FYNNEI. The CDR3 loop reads CASSVFSVNEQFF. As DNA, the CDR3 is TGTGCCAGCAGTGTATTCTCCGTAAATGAGCAGTTCTTC. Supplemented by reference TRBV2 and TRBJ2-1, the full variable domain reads EPEVTQTPSHQVTQMGQEVILRCVPISNHLYFYWYRQILGQKVEFLVSFYNNEISEKSEIFDDQFSVERPDGSNFTLKIRSTKLEDSAMYFCASSVFSVNEQFFGPGTRLTVL.

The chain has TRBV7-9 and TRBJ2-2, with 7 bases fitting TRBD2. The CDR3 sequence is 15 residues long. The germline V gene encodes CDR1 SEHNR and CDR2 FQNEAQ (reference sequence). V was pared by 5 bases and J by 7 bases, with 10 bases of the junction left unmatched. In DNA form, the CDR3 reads TGTGCCAGCAGCCCTCCCGGGAGGTCGGGCGGGGAGCTGTTTTTT. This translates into CASSPPGRSGGELFF.

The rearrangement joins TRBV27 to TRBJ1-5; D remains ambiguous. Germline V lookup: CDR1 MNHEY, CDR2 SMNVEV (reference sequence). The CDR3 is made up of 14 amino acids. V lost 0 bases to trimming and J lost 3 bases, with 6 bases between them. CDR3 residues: CASSLSVFNQPQHF. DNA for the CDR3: TGTGCCAGCAGTTTATCCGTCTTCAATCAGCCCCAGCATTTT.

DNA of the CDR3: TGTGCCAGCAGCCCCTATGGGAGTAGCGGGAGCACAGATACGCAGTATTTT. Protein: CASSPYGSSGSTDTQYF. V usage is TRBV11-3 and J usage is TRBJ2-3; 7 positions agree with TRBD2. This CDR3 contains 17 residues. V lost 5 bases, J lost 0 bases, and 11 bases stayed unmatched. CDR1 and CDR2 from the germline V gene are SGHNT and YENEEA.

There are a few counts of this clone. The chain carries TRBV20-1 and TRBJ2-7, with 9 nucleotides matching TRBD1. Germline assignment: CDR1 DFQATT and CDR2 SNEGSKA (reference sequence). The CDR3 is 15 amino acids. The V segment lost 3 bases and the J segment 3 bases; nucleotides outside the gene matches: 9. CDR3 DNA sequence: TGCAGTGCTAGTCCCGGGACAGGGACGGGCTACGAGCAGTACTTC. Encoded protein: CSASPGTGTGYEQYF.

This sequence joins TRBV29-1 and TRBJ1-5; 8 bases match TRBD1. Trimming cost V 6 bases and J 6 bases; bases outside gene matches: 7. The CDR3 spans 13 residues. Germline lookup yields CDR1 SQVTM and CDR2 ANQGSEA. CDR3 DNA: TGCAGCGTAAGGACAGGGCGAAGTCAGCCCCAGCATTTT. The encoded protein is CSVRTGRSQPQHF.

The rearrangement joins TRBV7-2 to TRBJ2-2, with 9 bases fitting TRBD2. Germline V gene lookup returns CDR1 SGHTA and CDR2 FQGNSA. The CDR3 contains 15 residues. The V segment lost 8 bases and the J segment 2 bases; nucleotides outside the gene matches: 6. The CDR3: CASLAGAPNTGELFF. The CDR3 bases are TGTGCCAGCTTAGCGGGGGCGCCTAACACCGGGGAGCTGTTTTTT.